A single sample gave rise to the 17 T cell receptor beta chains below, sequenced in a study of T cell responses to AZD1222 COVID-19 vaccine. The protocol was immunoSEQ multiplex PCR, while the TCRdb copy is restricted to in-frame clones and leaves out a portion. This table holds 100,000 to 150,000 clones, 88% found once. The source material was peripheral blood, sampled on day 0 of MenACWY control vaccination. These TCRs come from an adult in good health.

V is TRBV14 and J is TRBJ2-7; D unresolved. The CDR3 has 14 amino acids. V was trimmed by 0 bases and J by 3 bases, leaving 9 bases between them. Germline V CDR1 and CDR2: SGHDN, FVKESK. In DNA form, the CDR3 reads TGTGCCAGCAGCCAAGAGGCTGGGAACTACGAGCAGTACTTC. Protein sequence: CASSQEAGNYEQYF.

The chain is built from TRBV2 and TRBJ1-3; D uncertain. Trimming left V 3 bases short and J 0 bases short, with 6 bases between. Germline V gives CDR1 SNHLY, CDR2 FYNNEI. The CDR3 is 14 residues long. CDR3: CASSDRYSGNTIYF. CDR3 coding DNA: TGTGCCAGCAGTGACAGGTACTCTGGAAACACCATATATTTT. Filled out from reference TRBV2 and TRBJ1-3, the complete variable domain reads EPEVTQTPSHQVTQMGQEVILRCVPISNHLYFYWYRQILGQKVEFLVSFYNNEISEKSEIFDDQFSVERPDGSNFTLKIRSTKLEDSAMYFCASSDRYSGNTIYFGEGSWLTVV.

This chain uses TRBV19 with TRBJ2-2, with D tentatively TRBD1 (6 bases). The V end lost 5 bases, the J end lost 6 bases, and 10 bases lay between the germline ends. Germline V gene lookup returns CDR1 LNHDA and CDR2 SQIVND (reference sequence). The CDR3 loop spans 13 amino acids. CDR3 bases: TGTGCCAGTAGTGTCTCAGGGGCCGGGGAGCTGTTTTTT. It specifies CASSVSGAGELFF.

The chain has TRBV11-2 and TRBJ2-2, with D perhaps TRBD1 or TRBD2 (6 bases each). The V gene lost 7 bases and the J gene lost 7 bases, with 28 bases spanning the gap. The germline gives CDR1 SGHAT, CDR2 FQNNGV. The CDR3 runs to 18 residues. The CDR3 reads CASTGGRGDRGQGGELFF. The DNA for the CDR3 is TGTGCCAGCACTGGGGGGCGCGGGGACCGGGGGCAAGGCGGGGAGCTGTTTTTT. The full variable domain, completed using reference TRBV11-2 and TRBJ2-2, is EAGVAQSPRYKIIEKRQSVAFWCNPISGHATLYWYQQILGQGPKLLIQFQNNGVVDDSQLPKDRFSAERLKGVDSTLKIQPAKLEDSAVYLCASTGGRGDRGQGGELFFGEGSRLTVL.

This CDR3 reads CASSGISTNEKLFF. The CDR3 DNA sequence: TGTGCCAGCAGTGGCATCTCAACTAATGAAAAACTGTTTTTT. The V and J genes are TRBV2 and TRBJ1-4, with D hard to call. The germline V and J ends were trimmed by 4 bases and 0 bases, with 6 bases remaining between them. The length of the CDR3 is 14 residues. Germline V gene lookup returns CDR1 SNHLY and CDR2 FYNNEI.

This chain links TRBV7-6 with TRBJ1-1; TRBD1 matches 8 bases. The CDR3 runs to 19 residues. The germline CDR1 and CDR2 sequences are SGHVS and FNYEAQ. V was pared by 0 bases and J by 6 bases, with 18 bases of the junction left unmatched. The chain's CDR3 is CASSLAGSGQVFFNAEAFF. DNA of the CDR3: TGTGCCAGCAGCTTAGCAGGGTCGGGACAGGTCTTCTTTAATGCTGAAGCTTTCTTT.

This sequence joins TRBV29-1 and TRBJ2-7; the match to TRBD1 covers 9 bases. Germline V lookup: CDR1 SQVTM, CDR2 ANQGSEA. The CDR3 contains 11 residues. V lost 4 bases, J lost 6 bases, and 1 base stayed unmatched. The CDR3: CSVATGGEQYF. For the CDR3, the DNA is TGCAGCGTTGCGACAGGGGGCGAGCAGTACTTC.

V and J are TRBV5-1 and TRBJ2-3; 8 nucleotides align to TRBD1. Germline-derived CDR1 and CDR2 are SGHRS and YFSETQ. The ends lost 2 bases at V and 3 bases at J; junction bases unmatched: 5. This CDR3 region has 15 residues. The DNA of the CDR3 is TGCGCCAGCAGCTTCGACAGGGGCCGGACAGATACGCAGTATTTT. This encodes CASSFDRGRTDTQYF.

V is TRBV7-9 and J is TRBJ1-1, with a tentative D call TRBD1 (5 bases). Germline V lookup: CDR1 SEHNR, CDR2 FQNEAQ (reference sequence). With 1 base removed from V and 5 bases from J, the gap between germline ends came to 11 bases. The CDR3 runs 14 residues. The CDR3 loop reads CASSLGWGGTEAFF. The DNA of the CDR3 is TGTGCCAGCAGCTTAGGGTGGGGCGGAACTGAAGCTTTCTTT.

This chain connects TRBV6-5 to TRBJ1-5, with D hard to call. This CDR3 comprises 15 residues. CDR1 MNHEY and CDR2 SVGAGI come from the germline V gene. V was trimmed by 0 bases and J by 11 bases, leaving 17 bases between them. CDR3 DNA sequence: TGTGCCAGCAGTTACTCCGGGCTCCCCGAACCAACCCAGCATTTT. Protein: CASSYSGLPEPTQHF.

J is TRBJ2-3 and V is TRBV15; D remains ambiguous. From germline, CDR1 is LNHNV and CDR2 YYDKDF (reference sequence). The CDR3 is 15 residues long. Deletions cut 0 bases from V and 3 bases from J, with 10 bases between. The CDR3 DNA sequence: TGTGCCACCAGCAGAGATTTAGGGTCTACAGATACGCAGTATTTT. Amino acids: CATSRDLGSTDTQYF.

The chain couples TRBV1 to TRBJ2-7. TRBV1 is labeled a pseudogene. The CDR3 loop spans 15 amino acids. In nucleotides, the CDR3 is TGCACCAGCAGCATGAACAGGGGAGGGCCTGGGGAGCAGTACTTC. Protein sequence: CTSSMNRGGPGEQYF.

The chain employs TRBV11-2 and TRBJ2-1, with D perhaps TRBD1 (5 bases). Germline loops: CDR1 SGHAT, CDR2 FQNNGV. This CDR3 is built from 14 residues. V was trimmed by 3 bases and J by 6 bases, leaving 12 bases between them. For the CDR3, the DNA is TGTGCCAGCAGCTTTCTGGGGCCCAGCAATGAGCAGTTCTTC. Protein product: CASSFLGPSNEQFF.

This sequence joins TRBV5-1 and TRBJ2-7; D might be TRBD1 or TRBD2, each matching 5 bases. Germline V gives CDR1 SGHRS, CDR2 YFSETQ. V was shortened by 4 bases and J by 3 bases, with 14 bases between the two germline ends. CDR3 length: 14 residues. This CDR3 reads CASSPGTGFYEQYF. The CDR3 region has the DNA TGCGCCAGCAGCCCGGGGACGGGATTCTACGAGCAGTACTTC.

The chain joins TRBV2 to TRBJ1-5; no clear D. Germline values: CDR1 SNHLY, CDR2 FYNNEI. The germline V and J ends were trimmed by 3 bases and 1 base, with 10 bases remaining between them. The length of the CDR3 is 15 residues. CDR3 loop: CASSDSGFSNQPQHF. In DNA form, the CDR3 reads TGTGCCAGCAGTGACTCCGGGTTCAGCAATCAGCCCCAGCATTTT.

This chain connects TRBV4-2 to TRBJ1-2; weak D call: TRBD1 (6 bases). Germline V gene data show CDR1 as LGHNA and CDR2 as YNFKEQ. The CDR3 is 16 residues long. V dropped 0 bases and J dropped 3 bases, with 14 bases sitting between them. The DNA of the CDR3 is TGTGCCAGCAGCCAAGATTGGGGGGGGCTTGACTATGGCTACACCTTC. Encoded protein: CASSQDWGGLDYGYTF.

The chain uses TRBV9 and TRBJ2-1, with 7 bases that match TRBD2. Germline lookup yields CDR1 SGDLS and CDR2 YYNGEE. V gave up 3 bases and J gave up 7 bases; unmatched junction bases: 13. The CDR3 has 16 residues. The CDR3 sequence is CASSALLIAGYNEQFF. Written as DNA, the CDR3 is TGTGCCAGCAGCGCTCTCCTCATAGCGGGCTATAATGAGCAGTTCTTC.